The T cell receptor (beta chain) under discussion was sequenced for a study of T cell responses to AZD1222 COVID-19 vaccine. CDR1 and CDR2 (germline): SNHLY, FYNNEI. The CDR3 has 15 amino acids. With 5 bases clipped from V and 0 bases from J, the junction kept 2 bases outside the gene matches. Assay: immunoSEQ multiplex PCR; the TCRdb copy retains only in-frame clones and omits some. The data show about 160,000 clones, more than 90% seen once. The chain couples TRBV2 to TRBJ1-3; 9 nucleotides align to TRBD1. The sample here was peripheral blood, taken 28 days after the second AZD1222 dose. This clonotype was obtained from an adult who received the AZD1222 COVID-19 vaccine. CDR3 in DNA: TGTGCCAGCAGTCTGACAGGGGGCTCTGGAAACACCATATATTTT. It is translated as CASSLTGGSGNTIYF.